The following is a TCR beta chain sequence with its context. Its antigen is unidentified. This specimen belongs to a study of cytomegalovirus exposure and HLA in healthy donors. Study-level results: TCR beta chain V- and J-gene trimming was linked, in a later analysis, to a missense variant in DCLRE1C.

13 Jbeta primers and 60 Vbeta primers were used for the PCR. The data were produced by immunoSEQ multiplex PCR, yet TCRdb's version contains in-frame clones alone and is incomplete. The sample consists of about 220,000 clones, 75% to 80% of them appearing once. This TCR was sampled from a male donor in good health and CMV-seronegative. The sequenced material came from PBMCs.

The CDR3 protein is CACLYGYTF. CDR3 nucleotides: TGTGCCTGTCTCTATGGCTACACCTTC. The J gene is TRBJ1-2, the V gene TRBV30; no clear D. V shed 6 bases and J shed 4 bases, with 3 bases lying between them. Germline assignment: CDR1 GTSNPN and CDR2 SVGIG (reference sequence). The CDR3 is 9 residues long.